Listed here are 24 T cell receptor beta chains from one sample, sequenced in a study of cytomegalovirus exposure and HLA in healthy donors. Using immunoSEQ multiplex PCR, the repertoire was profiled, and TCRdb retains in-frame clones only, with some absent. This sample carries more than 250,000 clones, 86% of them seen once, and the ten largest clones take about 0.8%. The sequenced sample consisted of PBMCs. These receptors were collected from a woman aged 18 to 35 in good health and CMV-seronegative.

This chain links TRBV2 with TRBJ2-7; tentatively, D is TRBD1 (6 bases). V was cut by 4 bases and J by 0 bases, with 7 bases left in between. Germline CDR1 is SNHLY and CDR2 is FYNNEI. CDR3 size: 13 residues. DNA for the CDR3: TGTGCCAGCAGTGGACAGGCCTCCTACGAGCAGTACTTC. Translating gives CASSGQASYEQYF.

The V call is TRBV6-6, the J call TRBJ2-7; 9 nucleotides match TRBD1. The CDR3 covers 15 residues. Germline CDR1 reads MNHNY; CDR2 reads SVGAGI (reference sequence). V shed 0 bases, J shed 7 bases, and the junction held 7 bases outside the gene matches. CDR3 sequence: CASSYSWGQGGEQYF. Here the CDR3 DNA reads TGTGCCAGCAGTTACTCCTGGGGACAGGGTGGTGAGCAGTACTTC.

CDR3 region: CASTNGGNQPQHF. Here the CDR3 DNA reads TGTGCCAGTACCAATGGCGGGAATCAGCCCCAGCATTTT. This chain links TRBV19 with TRBJ1-5; D gene uncertain. The CDR3 consists of 13 residues. Germline V gene lookup returns CDR1 LNHDA and CDR2 SQIVND (reference sequence). The V and J ends lost 7 bases and 4 bases respectively, with 11 bases between them.

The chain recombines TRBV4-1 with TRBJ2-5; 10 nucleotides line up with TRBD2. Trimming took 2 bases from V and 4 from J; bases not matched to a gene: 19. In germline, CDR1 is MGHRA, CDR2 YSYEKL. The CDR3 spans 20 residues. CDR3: CASSQLGLAGERGRRETQYF. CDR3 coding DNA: TGCGCCAGCAGCCAATTAGGCCTAGCGGGAGAACGGGGAAGGAGAGAGACCCAGTACTTC.

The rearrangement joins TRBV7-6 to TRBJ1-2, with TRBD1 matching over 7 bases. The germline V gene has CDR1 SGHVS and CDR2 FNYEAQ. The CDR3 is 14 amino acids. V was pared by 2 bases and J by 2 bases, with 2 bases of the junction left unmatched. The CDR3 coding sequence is TGTGCCAGCAGCTTACAGGGGGTCAACTATGGCTACACCTTC. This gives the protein CASSLQGVNYGYTF. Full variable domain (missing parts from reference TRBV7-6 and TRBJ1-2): GAGVSQSPRYKVTKRGQDVALRCDPISGHVSLYWYRQALGQGPEFLTYFNYEAQQDKSGLPNDRFSAERPEGSISTLTIQRTEQRDSAMYRCASSLQGVNYGYTFGSGTRLTVV.

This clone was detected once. In nucleotides, the CDR3 is TGTGCCAGCAGCCTCTCGGGACAGGGTCCCACAGATACGCAGTATTTT. This codes for CASSLSGQGPTDTQYF. The rearrangement uses TRBV5-8 and TRBJ2-3; 9 bases are shared with TRBD1. The germline V gene encodes CDR1 SGHTS and CDR2 YDEGEE. This CDR3 region has 16 residues. J was trimmed by 2 bases and V by 4 bases; bases with no gene match: 8.

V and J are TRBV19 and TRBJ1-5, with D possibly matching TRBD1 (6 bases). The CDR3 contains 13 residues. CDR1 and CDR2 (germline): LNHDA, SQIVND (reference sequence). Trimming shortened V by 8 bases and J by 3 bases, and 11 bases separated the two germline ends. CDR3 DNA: TGTGCCAGTTATGGGGGCCTCAATCAGCCCCAGCATTTT. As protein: CASYGGLNQPQHF. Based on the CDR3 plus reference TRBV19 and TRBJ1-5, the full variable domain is DGGITQSPKYLFRKEGQNVTLSCEQNLNHDAMYWYRQDPGQGLRLIYYSQIVNDFQKGDIAEGYSVSREKKESFPLTVTSAQKNPTAFYLCASYGGLNQPQHFGDGTRLSIL.

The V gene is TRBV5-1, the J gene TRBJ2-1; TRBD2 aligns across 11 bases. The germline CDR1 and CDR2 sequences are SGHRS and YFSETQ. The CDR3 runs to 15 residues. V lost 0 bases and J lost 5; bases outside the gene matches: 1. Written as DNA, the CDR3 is TGCGCCAGCAGCTTGGTAGCGGGAGGGGACAATGAGCAGTTCTTC. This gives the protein CASSLVAGGDNEQFF.

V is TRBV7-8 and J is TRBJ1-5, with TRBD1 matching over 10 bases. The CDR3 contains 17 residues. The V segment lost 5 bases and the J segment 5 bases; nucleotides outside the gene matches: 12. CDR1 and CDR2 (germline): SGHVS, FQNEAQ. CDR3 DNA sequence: TGTGCCAGCAGCCTCCGCCCAGCCGGGACAGGGGATCAGCCCCAGCATTTT. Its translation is CASSLRPAGTGDQPQHF.

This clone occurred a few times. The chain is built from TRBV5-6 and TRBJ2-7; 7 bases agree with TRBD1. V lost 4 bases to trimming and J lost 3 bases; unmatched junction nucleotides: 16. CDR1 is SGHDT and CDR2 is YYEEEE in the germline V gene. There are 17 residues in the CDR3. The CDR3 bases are TGTGCCAGCAGCAATAGGCCCCCCAGGGGGATTAACTACGAGCAGTACTTC. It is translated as CASSNRPPRGINYEQYF.

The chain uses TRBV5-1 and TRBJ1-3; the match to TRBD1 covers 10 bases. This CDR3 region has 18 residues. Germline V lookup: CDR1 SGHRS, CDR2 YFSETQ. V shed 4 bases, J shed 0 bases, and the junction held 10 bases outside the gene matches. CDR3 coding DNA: TGCGCCAGCAGCACAACCGGGACAGGGGATAGCTCTGGAAACACCATATATTTT. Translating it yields CASSTTGTGDSSGNTIYF.

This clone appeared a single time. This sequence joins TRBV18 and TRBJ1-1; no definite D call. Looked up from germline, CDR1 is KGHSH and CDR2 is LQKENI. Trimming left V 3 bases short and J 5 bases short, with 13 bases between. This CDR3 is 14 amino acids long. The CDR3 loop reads CASSPGIQRTEAFF. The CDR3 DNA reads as TGTGCCAGCTCACCTGGTATACAGAGAACTGAAGCTTTCTTT.

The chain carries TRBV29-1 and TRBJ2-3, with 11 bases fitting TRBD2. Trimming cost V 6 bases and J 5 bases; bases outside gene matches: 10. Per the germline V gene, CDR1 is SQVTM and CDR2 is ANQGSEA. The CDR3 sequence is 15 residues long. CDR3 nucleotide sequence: TGCAGCGTAAAAACGACTAGCGGGACTGGAGATACGCAGTATTTT. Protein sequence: CSVKTTSGTGDTQYF.

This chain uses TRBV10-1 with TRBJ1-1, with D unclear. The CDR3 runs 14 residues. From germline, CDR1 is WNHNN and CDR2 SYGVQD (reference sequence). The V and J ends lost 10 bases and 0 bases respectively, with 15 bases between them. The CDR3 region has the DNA TGCGCCATCCTCTCTGGGCAATTGAACACTGAAGCTTTCTTT. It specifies CAILSGQLNTEAFF.

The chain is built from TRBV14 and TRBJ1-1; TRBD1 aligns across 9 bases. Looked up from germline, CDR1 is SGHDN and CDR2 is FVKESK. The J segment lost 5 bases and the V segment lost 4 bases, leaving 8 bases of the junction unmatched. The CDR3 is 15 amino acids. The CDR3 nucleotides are TGTGCCAGCAGCCGCCGGGGACAGGGAAGGACTGAAGCTTTCTTT. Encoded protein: CASSRRGQGRTEAFF. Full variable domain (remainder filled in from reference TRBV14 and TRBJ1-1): EAGVTQFPSHSVIEKGQTVTLRCDPISGHDNLYWYRRVMGKEIKFLLHFVKESKQDESGMPNNRFLAERTGGTYSTLKVQPAELEDSGVYFCASSRRGQGRTEAFFGQGTRLTVV.

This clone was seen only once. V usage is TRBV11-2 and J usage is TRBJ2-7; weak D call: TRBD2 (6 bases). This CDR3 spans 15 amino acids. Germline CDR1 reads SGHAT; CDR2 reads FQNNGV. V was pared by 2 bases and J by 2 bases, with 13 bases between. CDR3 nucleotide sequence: TGTGCCAGCAGCTTAATTCCGGGAGATACCTACGAGCAGTACTTC. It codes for CASSLIPGDTYEQYF.

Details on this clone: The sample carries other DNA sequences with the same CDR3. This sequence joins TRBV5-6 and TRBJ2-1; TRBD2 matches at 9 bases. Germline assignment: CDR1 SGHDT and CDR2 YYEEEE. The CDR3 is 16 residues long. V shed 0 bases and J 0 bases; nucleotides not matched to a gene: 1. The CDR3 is CASSLGLADSYNEQFF. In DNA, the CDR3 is TGTGCCAGCAGCTTGGGACTAGCGGACTCCTACAATGAGCAGTTCTTC.

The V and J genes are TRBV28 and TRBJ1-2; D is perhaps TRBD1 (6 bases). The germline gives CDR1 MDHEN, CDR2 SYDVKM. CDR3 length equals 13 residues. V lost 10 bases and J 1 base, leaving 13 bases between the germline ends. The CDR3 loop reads CATGTPNNYGYTF. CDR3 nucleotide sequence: TGTGCCACCGGGACACCGAATAACTATGGCTACACCTTC.

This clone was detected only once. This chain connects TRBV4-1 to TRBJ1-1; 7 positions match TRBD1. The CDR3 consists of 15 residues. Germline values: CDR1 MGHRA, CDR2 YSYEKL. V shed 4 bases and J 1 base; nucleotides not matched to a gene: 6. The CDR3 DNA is TGCGCCAGCAGCCGCGTACAGGGGTCGAACACTGAAGCTTTCTTT. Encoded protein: CASSRVQGSNTEAFF.

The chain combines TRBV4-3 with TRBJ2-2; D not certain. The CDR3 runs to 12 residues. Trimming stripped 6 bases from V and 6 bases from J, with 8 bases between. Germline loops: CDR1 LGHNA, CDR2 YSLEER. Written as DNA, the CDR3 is TGCGCCAGCAGTCATGGGCCCGGGGAGCTGTTTTTT. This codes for CASSHGPGELFF.

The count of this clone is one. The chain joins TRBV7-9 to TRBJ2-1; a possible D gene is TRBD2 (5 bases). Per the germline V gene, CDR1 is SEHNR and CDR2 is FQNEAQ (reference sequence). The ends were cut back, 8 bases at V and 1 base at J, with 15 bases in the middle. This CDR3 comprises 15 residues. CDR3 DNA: TGTGCCAGCCAGGATTACGGGGAGTCCTACAATGAGCAGTTCTTC. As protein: CASQDYGESYNEQFF.

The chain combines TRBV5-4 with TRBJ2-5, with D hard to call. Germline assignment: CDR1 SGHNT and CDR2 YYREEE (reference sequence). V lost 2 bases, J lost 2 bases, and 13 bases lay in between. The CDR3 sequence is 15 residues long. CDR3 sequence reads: CASSFNLAAQETQYF. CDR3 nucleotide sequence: TGTGCCAGCAGCTTTAATCTTGCGGCACAAGAGACCCAGTACTTC.

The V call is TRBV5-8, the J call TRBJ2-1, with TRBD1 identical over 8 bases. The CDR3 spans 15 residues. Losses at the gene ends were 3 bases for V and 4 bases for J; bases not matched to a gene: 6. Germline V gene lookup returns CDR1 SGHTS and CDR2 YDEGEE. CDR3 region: CASSWTGSGYNEQFF. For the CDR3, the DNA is TGTGCCAGCAGCTGGACAGGGTCAGGATACAATGAGCAGTTCTTC.

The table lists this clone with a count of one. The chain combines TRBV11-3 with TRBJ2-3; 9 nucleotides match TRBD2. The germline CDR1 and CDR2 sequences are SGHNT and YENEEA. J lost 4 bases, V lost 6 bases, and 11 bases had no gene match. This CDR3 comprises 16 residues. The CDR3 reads CASSPLAGSSADTQYF. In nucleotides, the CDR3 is TGTGCCAGCAGTCCGCTAGCGGGATCTTCCGCAGATACGCAGTATTTT.